This TCR beta chain originates from a study of shared clonotypes between healthy human individuals. The V gene's germline CDR1 is LGHNA and CDR2 YSLEER. Trimming took 0 bases from V and 0 from J, leaving 9 bases between them. This CDR3 is 17 amino acids long. Measured with immunoSEQ multiplex PCR; TCRdb has only the in-frame clones, and not every one. The sample includes more than 2 million clones, roughly 96% of them seen just once. This sequence was found in a man aged 18 to 29 in good health. The sequenced sample was naive CD4+ T cells sorted from blood. Subset meaning: CD45RA+ positively selected. V gene TRBV4-3 combines with J gene TRBJ2-6; the D gene is possibly TRBD1 (6 bases). This chain's CDR3 is CASSQDGDNSGANVLTF. CDR3 in DNA: TGCGCCAGCAGCCAAGATGGGGACAACTCTGGGGCCAACGTCCTGACTTTC.